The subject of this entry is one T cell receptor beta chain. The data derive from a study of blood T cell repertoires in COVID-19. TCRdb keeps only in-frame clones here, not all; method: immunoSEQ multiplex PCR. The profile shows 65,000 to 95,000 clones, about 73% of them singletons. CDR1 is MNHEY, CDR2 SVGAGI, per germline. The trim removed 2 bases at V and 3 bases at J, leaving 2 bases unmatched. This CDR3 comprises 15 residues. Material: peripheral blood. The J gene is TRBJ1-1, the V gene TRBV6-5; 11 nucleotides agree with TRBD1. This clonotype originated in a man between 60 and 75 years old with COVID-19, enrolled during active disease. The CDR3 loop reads CASSYGQGADTEAFF. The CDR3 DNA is TGTGCCAGCAGTTACGGACAGGGGGCGGACACTGAAGCTTTCTTT.